This T cell receptor beta chain is drawn from a study of T cells in localized non-small cell lung cancer. TCRdb keeps only in-frame clones here, not all; method: immunoSEQ multiplex PCR. The data hold roughly 28,000 clones, with roughly four fifths observed a single time. This CDR3 contains 14 residues. Germline V gene data show CDR1 as SGHVS and CDR2 as FQNEAQ. Trimming left V 5 bases short and J 15 bases short, with 23 bases between. The genes are TRBV7-8 and TRBJ2-1; the D gene is possibly TRBD1 (6 bases). The origin of this receptor is a woman between 35 and 70 years old with stage I lung adenocarcinoma. The specimen was peripheral blood, collected before any cancer treatment. The CDR3 DNA sequence: TGTGCCAGCAGCCCCAGACTGAACGTCCCAGGGGCGTTCTTC. Translated: CASSPRLNVPGAFF.